A single sample gave rise to the 10 T cell receptor beta chains below, sequenced in a study of cytomegalovirus exposure and HLA in healthy donors. Primers for the PCR totalled 60 Vbeta and 13 Jbeta. The table came from immunoSEQ multiplex PCR; TCRdb's copy has only in-frame clones and leaves some out. The sample shows some 120,000 clones, about two thirds of them seen only once. Material for sequencing was PBMCs. The source of these receptors is a man aged 25 to 45 in good health and CMV-seronegative.

The V gene is TRBV4-1, the J gene TRBJ2-1, with TRBD1 matching over 9 bases. The germline CDR1 and CDR2 sequences are MGHRA and YSYEKL. V dropped 0 bases and J dropped 4; count of bases not matched to a gene: 4. The CDR3 loop spans 16 amino acids. The chain's CDR3 is CASSQETGGRYNEQFF. The CDR3 region has the DNA TGCGCCAGCAGCCAAGAAACAGGGGGCAGGTACAATGAGCAGTTCTTC.

The chain employs TRBV7-9 and TRBJ1-5; D ambiguous. The V gene lost 3 bases and the J gene lost 4 bases, with 7 bases spanning the gap. Germline V gene lookup returns CDR1 SEHNR and CDR2 FQNEAQ (reference sequence). This CDR3 has 13 amino acids. The CDR3 sequence: CASSFEENQPQHF. The CDR3 nucleotides are TGTGCCAGCAGCTTCGAAGAGAATCAGCCCCAGCATTTT. The full variable domain, rest sourced from reference TRBV7-9 and TRBJ1-5, is DTGVSQNPRHKITKRGQNVTFRCDPISEHNRLYWYRQTLGQGPEFLTYFQNEAQLEKSRLLSDRFSAERPKGSFSTLEIQRTEQGDSAMYLCASSFEENQPQHFGDGTRLSIL.

The J gene is TRBJ1-5, the V gene TRBV6-5, with 9 bases fitting TRBD1. The V and J ends lost 6 bases and 6 bases, in that order; junction bases with no gene match: 3. Germline V gene lookup returns CDR1 MNHEY and CDR2 SVGAGI. The CDR3 is 13 residues long. CDR3 nucleotide sequence: TGTGCCAGCAGATTGGGACAGGGTCAGCCCCAGCATTTT. It specifies CASRLGQGQPQHF.

V is TRBV4-3 and J is TRBJ2-7; D possibly corresponds to TRBD2 (6 bases). Germline CDR1 is LGHNA and CDR2 is YSLEER. The CDR3 runs to 14 residues. Trimming stripped 4 bases from V and 0 bases from J, with 10 bases between. The CDR3 loop reads CASSPGLSSYEQYF. The CDR3 bases are TGCGCCAGCAGCCCAGGACTAAGCTCCTACGAGCAGTACTTC.

The chain links TRBV29-1 to TRBJ1-1; D is unclear. Trimming shortened V by 6 bases and J by 7 bases, and 12 bases separated the two germline ends. The CDR3 totals 11 residues. Germline V gene sequence: CDR1 SQVTM, CDR2 ANQGSEA. The CDR3 nucleotides read TGCAGCGTCGCACCGGGGATTGAAGCTTTCTTT. Its protein is CSVAPGIEAFF.

The CDR3 coding sequence is TGTGCCAGCTCCCATTGGGGACAGGAAGATGAAAAACTGTTTTTT. Protein product: CASSHWGQEDEKLFF. The V call is TRBV18, the J call TRBJ1-4, with TRBD1 identical over 8 bases. The CDR3 spans 15 residues. CDR1 is KGHSH, CDR2 LQKENI, per germline. Trimming cost V 6 bases and J 6 bases; bases outside gene matches: 9.

The rearrangement uses TRBV7-3 and TRBJ2-3, with D perhaps matching TRBD1 (5 bases). V gave up 1 base and J gave up 1 base, with 9 bases separating them. The CDR3 runs 15 residues. Germline CDR1 and CDR2: SGHTA and FQGTGA. CDR3: CASSLNSRGTDTQYF. CDR3 coding DNA: TGTGCCAGCAGCTTAAATTCCAGGGGCACAGATACGCAGTATTTT.

This clone was seen only once. The chain uses TRBV5-5 and TRBJ1-5; 8 nucleotides match TRBD1. The junction had 1 base not matched to a gene; V was cut back by 0 bases and J by 2 bases. The CDR3 is made up of 15 amino acids. Germline V lookup: CDR1 SGHKS, CDR2 YYEKEE (reference sequence). CDR3 sequence (DNA): TGTGCCAGCAGCTTGGGGGGACAGGGCAATCAGCCCCAGCATTTT. Its protein is CASSLGGQGNQPQHF.

As to this clone: The junction shows a germline mismatch at one end, possibly a read error. Written as DNA, the CDR3 is TGTTCCAGCAGCGCACAAACAGGGACGGCCAAAAACATTCAGTACTTC. Its translation is CSSSAQTGTAKNIQYF. V usage is TRBV7-9 and J usage is TRBJ2-4, with D tentatively TRBD1 (6 bases). Per the germline V gene, CDR1 is SEHNR and CDR2 is FQNEAQ (reference sequence). This CDR3 has 16 residues.

DNA of the CDR3: TGTGCCACCAGCAGCCTGGGACAGTCGCAAGAGACCCAGTACTTC. Translating gives CATSSLGQSQETQYF. This rearrangement joins TRBV15 to TRBJ2-5; 7 bases line up with TRBD1. The germline V gene has CDR1 LNHNV and CDR2 YYDKDF (reference sequence). Trimming cost V 3 bases and J 2 bases; bases outside gene matches: 6. The CDR3 is 15 amino acids.